Below, 20 T cell receptor beta chains from the same sample are listed, as sequenced in a study of blood T cell repertoires in COVID-19. Using immunoSEQ multiplex PCR, the repertoire was profiled, and TCRdb retains in-frame clones only, with some absent. The sample lists 200,000 to 250,000 clones, around 86% seen once, with 1.9% in the top ten. Sequenced sample: peripheral blood. Every receptor here comes from a man aged 25-45 years who had recovered from COVID-19.

The chain uses TRBV19 and TRBJ1-5; D unclear. Germline CDR1 is LNHDA and CDR2 is SQIVND (reference sequence). V was shortened by 7 bases and J by 7 bases, with 14 bases between the two germline ends. This CDR3 is 13 amino acids long. The CDR3 bases are TGTGCCAGTACACCGACGGAGAACCAGCCCCAGCATTTT. Its translation is CASTPTENQPQHF. The entire variable domain, with the rest obtained from reference TRBV19 and TRBJ1-5, is as follows: DGGITQSPKYLFRKEGQNVTLSCEQNLNHDAMYWYRQDPGQGLRLIYYSQIVNDFQKGDIAEGYSVSREKKESFPLTVTSAQKNPTAFYLCASTPTENQPQHFGDGTRLSIL.

V and J are TRBV9 and TRBJ2-3; D is undetermined. Germline V gives CDR1 SGDLS, CDR2 YYNGEE. V lost 0 bases, J lost 0 bases, and 8 bases lay in between. The CDR3 is 15 amino acids. Here the CDR3 reads CASSVASFSTDTQYF. CDR3 DNA sequence: TGTGCCAGCAGCGTAGCGTCTTTCAGCACAGATACGCAGTATTTT.

V and J are TRBV27 and TRBJ1-1, with D unresolved. Germline lookup yields CDR1 MNHEY and CDR2 SMNVEV (reference sequence). The CDR3 covers 13 residues. V shed 3 bases and J shed 1 base, with 6 bases lying between them. DNA for the CDR3: TGTGCCAGCAGTTTTAACAGGAACACTGAAGCTTTCTTT. Translating gives CASSFNRNTEAFF.

The rearrangement links TRBV19 to TRBJ1-4; D might be TRBD1 (6 bases). V lost 6 bases and J lost 7, with 21 bases in between. This CDR3 has 16 amino acids. The germline gives CDR1 LNHDA, CDR2 SQIVND (reference sequence). The CDR3 loop is CASSDARGGHGEKLFF. The CDR3 bases are TGTGCCAGTAGCGATGCCAGGGGAGGGCATGGTGAAAAACTGTTTTTT. Full variable domain (missing parts from reference TRBV19 and TRBJ1-4): DGGITQSPKYLFRKEGQNVTLSCEQNLNHDAMYWYRQDPGQGLRLIYYSQIVNDFQKGDIAEGYSVSREKKESFPLTVTSAQKNPTAFYLCASSDARGGHGEKLFFGSGTQLSVL.

This clone was seen a few times. The V and J genes are TRBV6-2 or TRBV6-3 and TRBJ2-7; no clear D. V lost 5 bases to trimming and J lost 2 bases, with 4 bases between them. The CDR3 runs to 11 residues. Germline values: CDR1 MNHEY, CDR2 SVGEGT. For the CDR3, the DNA is TGTGCCAGCAGTCAGACCTACGAGCAGTACTTC. Amino acids: CASSQTYEQYF.

For this clone: Other nucleotide sequences in the sample specify the same CDR3. The chain joins TRBV11-1 to TRBJ2-1; TRBD1 might be the D (6 bases). The V end lost 0 bases, the J end lost 1 base, and 7 bases lay between the germline ends. CDR1 and CDR2 from the germline V gene are SGHAT and FQDESV (reference sequence). The CDR3 consists of 15 residues. CDR3: CASSLAGGSYNEQFF. In nucleotides, the CDR3 is TGTGCCAGCAGCTTAGCAGGGGGTTCCTACAATGAGCAGTTCTTC.

This rearrangement joins TRBV6-6 to TRBJ1-4, with 9 bases aligning to TRBD1. The CDR3 runs to 14 residues. Germline loops: CDR1 MNHNY, CDR2 SVGAGI (reference sequence). Trimming took 5 bases from V and 5 from J; bases not matched to a gene: 3. DNA of the CDR3: TGTGCCAGCAGTACAGGACAGGGGAATGAAAAACTGTTTTTT. Amino acids: CASSTGQGNEKLFF.

This rearrangement joins TRBV6-5 to TRBJ2-5; the D gene is possibly TRBD1 (6 bases). The germline V gene encodes CDR1 MNHEY and CDR2 SVGAGI. The CDR3 totals 14 residues. The V and J ends lost 6 bases and 7 bases respectively, with 18 bases between them. As DNA, the CDR3 is TGTGCCAGCAGGCCTTCCGGGGTCAGGGGGACCCAGTACTTC. This sequence encodes CASRPSGVRGTQYF.

The chain couples TRBV4-2 to TRBJ2-7; 7 positions match TRBD2. CDR1 LGHNA and CDR2 YNFKEQ come from the germline V gene. CDR3 size: 14 residues. Losses at the gene ends were 2 bases for V and 2 bases for J; bases not matched to a gene: 3. The chain's CDR3 is CASSQWEGTYEQYF. The CDR3, as DNA: TGTGCCAGCAGCCAATGGGAGGGGACCTACGAGCAGTACTTC.

The chain employs TRBV10-3 and TRBJ1-5; D possibly corresponds to TRBD1 (6 bases). Trimming cost V 0 bases and J 9 bases, with 12 bases left between them. Germline V gene lookup returns CDR1 ENHRY and CDR2 SYGVKD. The CDR3 has 14 residues. Here the CDR3 reads CAISESEGGMPQHF. CDR3 bases: TGTGCCATCAGTGAGTCGGAAGGGGGAATGCCCCAGCATTTT.

V is TRBV2 and J is TRBJ1-3; D unclear. This CDR3 region has 14 residues. V dropped 5 bases and J dropped 4 bases, with 12 bases sitting between them. Germline values: CDR1 SNHLY, CDR2 FYNNEI. CDR3 DNA: TGTGCCAGCAGTCCTCTCGGTCCGGGAAACACCATATATTTT. This translates into CASSPLGPGNTIYF. The full variable domain, its missing parts supplied by reference TRBV2 and TRBJ1-3, is EPEVTQTPSHQVTQMGQEVILRCVPISNHLYFYWYRQILGQKVEFLVSFYNNEISEKSEIFDDQFSVERPDGSNFTLKIRSTKLEDSAMYFCASSPLGPGNTIYFGEGSWLTVV.

This clone was observed a few times. The gene calls are TRBV2 and TRBJ1-4; D is perhaps TRBD1 (5 bases). Germline V lookup: CDR1 SNHLY, CDR2 FYNNEI. There are 16 residues in the CDR3. With 6 bases removed from V and 3 bases from J, the gap between germline ends came to 17 bases. DNA of the CDR3: TGTGCCAGCAGCGTTGACAGAGACTCAGCTAATGAAAAACTGTTTTTT. Its translation is CASSVDRDSANEKLFF.

This clone has only a few counts. The rearrangement joins TRBV4-1 to TRBJ1-1, with 7 bases fitting TRBD1. From germline, CDR1 is MGHRA and CDR2 YSYEKL. The CDR3 length is 15 residues. After removal of 4 bases from V and 3 bases from J, the junction contained 8 bases not matched to a gene. CDR3 sequence reads: CASSRDSWFYTEAFF. The CDR3 coding sequence is TGCGCCAGCAGCCGGGACAGCTGGTTCTACACTGAAGCTTTCTTT.

The CDR3 reads CASSGGDQETQYF. DNA for the CDR3: TGTGCCAGCTCTGGCGGGGATCAAGAGACCCAGTACTTC. The gene calls are TRBV27 and TRBJ2-5, with D tentatively TRBD2 (6 bases). The CDR3 is 13 residues long. CDR1 is MNHEY, CDR2 SMNVEV, per germline (reference sequence). Deletions cut 8 bases from V and 2 bases from J, with 12 bases between.

V usage is TRBV27 and J usage is TRBJ1-2; tentatively, D is TRBD1 (5 bases). Germline loops: CDR1 MNHEY, CDR2 SMNVEV (reference sequence). The CDR3 has 13 amino acids. V lost 8 bases, J lost 4 bases, and 14 bases lay in between. The CDR3 spells CASGNSGIYGYTF. The CDR3 bases are TGTGCCAGCGGGAATTCAGGGATCTATGGCTACACCTTC.

Remarks on this clone: Other DNA sequences in the sample encode the same CDR3. This chain joins TRBV18 and TRBJ2-5, with 7 bases that match TRBD1. The germline gives CDR1 KGHSH, CDR2 LQKENI. V shed 3 bases, J shed 2 bases, and the junction held 3 bases outside the gene matches. This CDR3 has 14 amino acids. This CDR3 reads CASSPPGQQETQYF. In DNA form, the CDR3 reads TGTGCCAGCTCACCGCCGGGACAGCAAGAGACCCAGTACTTC.

V usage is TRBV7-2 and J usage is TRBJ2-1; D gene ambiguous. Trimming stripped 3 bases from V and 13 bases from J, with 10 bases between. Per the germline V gene, CDR1 is SGHTA and CDR2 is FQGNSA. This CDR3 comprises 11 residues. In DNA form, the CDR3 reads TGTGCCAGCAGCTTCGGTGGGCCCCAGTTCTTC. This translates into CASSFGGPQFF.

V is TRBV5-1 and J is TRBJ2-2, with TRBD2 as a possible D gene (7 bases). CDR3 size: 18 residues. Trimming left V 7 bases short and J 5 bases short, with 27 bases between. In germline, CDR1 is SGHRS, CDR2 YFSETQ. CDR3 coding DNA: TGCGCCAGCCGTGGGGGCGCATGGCGGGGGCTGGATACCGGGGAGCTGTTTTTT. This sequence encodes CASRGGAWRGLDTGELFF.

The chain is built from TRBV6-5 and TRBJ2-2; a weak D match, TRBD2 (6 bases). This CDR3 contains 14 residues. The germline gives CDR1 MNHEY, CDR2 SVGAGI. Trimming left V 2 bases short and J 9 bases short, with 13 bases between. CDR3 coding DNA: TGTGCCAGCAGTTACGGCGGGGAAATTAGGGAGCTGTTTTTT. Residues: CASSYGGEIRELFF.

This sequence joins TRBV5-1 and TRBJ2-5, with 7 bases matching TRBD2. V shed 3 bases and J 5 bases; nucleotides not matched to a gene: 7. The CDR3 length is 14 residues. Per germline, CDR1 SGHRS and CDR2 YFSETQ. This chain's CDR3 is CASSSNSGEETQYF. The CDR3 region has the DNA TGCGCCAGCAGCTCGAACAGCGGGGAGGAGACCCAGTACTTC.